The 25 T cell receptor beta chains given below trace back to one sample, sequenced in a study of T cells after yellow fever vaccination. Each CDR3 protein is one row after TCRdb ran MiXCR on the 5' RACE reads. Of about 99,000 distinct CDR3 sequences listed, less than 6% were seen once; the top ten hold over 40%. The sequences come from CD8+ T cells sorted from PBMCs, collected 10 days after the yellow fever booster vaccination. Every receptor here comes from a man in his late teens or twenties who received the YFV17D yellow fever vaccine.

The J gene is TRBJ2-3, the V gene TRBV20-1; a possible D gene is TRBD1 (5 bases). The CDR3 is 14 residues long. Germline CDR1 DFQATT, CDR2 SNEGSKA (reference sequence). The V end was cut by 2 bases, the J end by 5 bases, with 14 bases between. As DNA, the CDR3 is TGCAGTGCTAGATCGGGCAGGGTCGGAGATACGCAGTATTTT. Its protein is CSARSGRVGDTQYF.

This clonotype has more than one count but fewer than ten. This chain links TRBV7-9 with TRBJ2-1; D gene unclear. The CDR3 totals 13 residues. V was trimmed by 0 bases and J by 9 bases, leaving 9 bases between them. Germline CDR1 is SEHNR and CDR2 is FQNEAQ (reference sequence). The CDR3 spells CASSLAAYGEQFF. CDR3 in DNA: TGTGCCAGCAGCTTAGCTGCCTATGGTGAGCAGTTCTTC. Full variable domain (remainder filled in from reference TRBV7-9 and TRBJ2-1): DTGVSQNPRHKITKRGQNVTFRCDPISEHNRLYWYRQTLGQGPEFLTYFQNEAQLEKSRLLSDRFSAERPKGSFSTLEIQRTEQGDSAMYLCASSLAAYGEQFFGPGTRLTVL.

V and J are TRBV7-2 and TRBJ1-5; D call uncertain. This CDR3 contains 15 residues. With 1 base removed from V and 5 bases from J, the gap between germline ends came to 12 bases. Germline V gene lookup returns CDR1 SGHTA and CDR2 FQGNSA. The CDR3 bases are TGTGCCAGCAGCTTAGTTACCCTCGTAGATCAGCCCCAGCATTTT. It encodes CASSLVTLVDQPQHF.

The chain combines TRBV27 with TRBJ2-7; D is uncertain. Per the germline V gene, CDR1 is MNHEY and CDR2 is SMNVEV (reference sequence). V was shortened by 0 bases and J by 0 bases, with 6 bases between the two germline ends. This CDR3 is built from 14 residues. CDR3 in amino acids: CASSLSYGSYEQYF. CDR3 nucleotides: TGTGCCAGCAGTTTATCGTACGGCTCCTACGAGCAGTACTTC.

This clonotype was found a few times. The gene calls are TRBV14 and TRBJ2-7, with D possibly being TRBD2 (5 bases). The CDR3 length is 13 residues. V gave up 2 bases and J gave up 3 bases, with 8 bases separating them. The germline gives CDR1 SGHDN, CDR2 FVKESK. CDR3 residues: CASSQRAGYEQYV. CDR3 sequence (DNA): TGTGCCAGCAGCCAAAGGGCGGGCTACGAGCAGTACGTC.

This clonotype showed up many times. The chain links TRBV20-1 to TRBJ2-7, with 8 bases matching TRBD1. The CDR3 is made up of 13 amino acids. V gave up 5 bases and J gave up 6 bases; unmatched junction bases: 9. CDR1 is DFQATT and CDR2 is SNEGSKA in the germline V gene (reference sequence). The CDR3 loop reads CSASTGVNAEQYV. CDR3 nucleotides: TGCAGTGCTTCGACAGGGGTAAATGCCGAGCAGTACGTC.

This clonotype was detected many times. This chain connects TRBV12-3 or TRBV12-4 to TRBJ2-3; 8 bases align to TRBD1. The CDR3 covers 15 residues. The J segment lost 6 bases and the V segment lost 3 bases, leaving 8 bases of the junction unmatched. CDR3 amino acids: CASSLAWTGPDTQYF. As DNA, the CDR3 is TGTGCCAGCAGTTTGGCTTGGACAGGGCCCGATACGCAGTATTTT.

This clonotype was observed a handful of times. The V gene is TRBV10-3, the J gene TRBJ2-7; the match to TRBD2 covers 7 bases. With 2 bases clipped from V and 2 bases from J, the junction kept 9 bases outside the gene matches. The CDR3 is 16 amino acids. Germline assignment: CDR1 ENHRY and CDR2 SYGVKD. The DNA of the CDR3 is TGTGCCATCAGTGAGCCCGGGCGCCTAGCGGCCTACGAGCAGTACTTC. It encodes CAISEPGRLAAYEQYF.

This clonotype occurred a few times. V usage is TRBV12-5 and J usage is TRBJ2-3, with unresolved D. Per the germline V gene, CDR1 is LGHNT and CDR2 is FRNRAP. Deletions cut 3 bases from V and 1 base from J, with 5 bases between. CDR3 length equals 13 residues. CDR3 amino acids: CASGLWGTDTQYF. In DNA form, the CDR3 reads TGTGCTAGTGGTTTATGGGGCACAGATACGCAGTATTTT.

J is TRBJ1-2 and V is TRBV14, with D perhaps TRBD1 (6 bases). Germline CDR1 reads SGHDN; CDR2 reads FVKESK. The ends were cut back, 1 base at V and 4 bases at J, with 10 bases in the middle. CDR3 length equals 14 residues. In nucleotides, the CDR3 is TGTGCCAGCAGCCAAGTGAACAGGGCCTATGGCTACACCTTC. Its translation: CASSQVNRAYGYTF.

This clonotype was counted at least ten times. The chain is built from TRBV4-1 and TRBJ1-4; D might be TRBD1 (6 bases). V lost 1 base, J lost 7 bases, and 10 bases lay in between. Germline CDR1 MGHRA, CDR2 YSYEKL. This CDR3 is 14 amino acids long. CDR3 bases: TGCGCCAGCAGCCAAGCTGGGGGCGGTGAAAAACTGTTTTTT. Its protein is CASSQAGGGEKLFF.

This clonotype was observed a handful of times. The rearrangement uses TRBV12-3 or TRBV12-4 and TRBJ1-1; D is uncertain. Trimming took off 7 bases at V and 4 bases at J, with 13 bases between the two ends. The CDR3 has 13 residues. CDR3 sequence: CASNSRVGTEAFF. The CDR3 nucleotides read TGTGCCAGCAACTCGCGGGTCGGCACTGAAGCTTTCTTT.

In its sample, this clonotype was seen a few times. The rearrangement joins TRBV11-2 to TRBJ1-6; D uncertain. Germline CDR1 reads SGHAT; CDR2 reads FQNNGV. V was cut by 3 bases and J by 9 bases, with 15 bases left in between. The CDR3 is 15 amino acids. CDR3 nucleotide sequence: TGTGCCAGCAGCTTCTTTGCCGGGGAAGGTTCACCCCTCCACTTT. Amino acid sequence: CASSFFAGEGSPLHF.

The CDR3 region has the DNA TGTGCCAGCAGTTTAACAGGTATCAATCAGCCCCAGCATTTT. It translates to CASSLTGINQPQHF. This rearrangement joins TRBV28 to TRBJ1-5, with D perhaps TRBD1 (5 bases). The germline CDR1 and CDR2 sequences are MDHEN and SYDVKM. V was trimmed by 2 bases and J by 3 bases, leaving 8 bases between them. This CDR3 contains 14 residues.

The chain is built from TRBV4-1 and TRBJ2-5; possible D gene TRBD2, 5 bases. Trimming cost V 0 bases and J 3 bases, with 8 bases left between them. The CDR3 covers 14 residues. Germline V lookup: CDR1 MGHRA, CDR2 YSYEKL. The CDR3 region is CASSQEGLEETQYF. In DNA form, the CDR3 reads TGCGCCAGCAGCCAAGAAGGACTCGAAGAGACCCAGTACTTC.

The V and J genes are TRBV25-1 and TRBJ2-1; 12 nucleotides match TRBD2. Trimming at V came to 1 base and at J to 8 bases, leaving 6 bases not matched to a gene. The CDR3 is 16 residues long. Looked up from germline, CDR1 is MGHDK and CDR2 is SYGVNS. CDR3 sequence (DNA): TGTGCCAGCAGTGAATCCCCTAGCGGGGGGGCCGATGAGCAGTTCTTC. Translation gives CASSESPSGGADEQFF.

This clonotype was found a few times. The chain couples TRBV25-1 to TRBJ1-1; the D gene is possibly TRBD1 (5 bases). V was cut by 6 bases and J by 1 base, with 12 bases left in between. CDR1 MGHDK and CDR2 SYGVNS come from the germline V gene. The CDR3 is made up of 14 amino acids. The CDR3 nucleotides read TGTGCCAGCAGATGGGGGGGGGAGAACACTGAAGCTTTCTTT. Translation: CASRWGGENTEAFF. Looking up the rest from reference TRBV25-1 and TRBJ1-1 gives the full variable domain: EADIYQTPRYLVIGTGKKITLECSQTMGHDKMYWYQQDPGMELHLIHYSYGVNSTEKGDLSSESTVSRIRTEHFPLTLESARPSHTSQYLCASRWGGENTEAFFGQGTRLTVV.

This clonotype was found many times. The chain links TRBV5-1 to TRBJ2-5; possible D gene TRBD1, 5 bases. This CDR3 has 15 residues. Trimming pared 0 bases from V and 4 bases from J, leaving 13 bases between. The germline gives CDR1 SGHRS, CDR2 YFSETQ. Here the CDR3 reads CASSLGGRVLETQYF. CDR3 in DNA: TGCGCCAGCAGCTTGGGGGGCCGAGTCCTAGAGACCCAGTACTTC.

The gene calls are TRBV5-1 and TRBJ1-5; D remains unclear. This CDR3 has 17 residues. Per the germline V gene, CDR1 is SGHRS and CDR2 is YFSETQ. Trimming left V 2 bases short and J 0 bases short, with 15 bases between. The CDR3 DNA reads TGCGCCAGCAGCTTTACCCCAAGGGAGAATAGCAATCAGCCCCAGCATTTT. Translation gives CASSFTPRENSNQPQHF.

CDR3 nucleotide sequence: TGCGCCAGCAGTGAGACGACTAGCGGACAAGAGACCCAGTACTTC. Translated: CASSETTSGQETQYF. The genes are TRBV10-2 and TRBJ2-5; 9 bases agree with TRBD2. The CDR3 has 15 residues. The germline V gene encodes CDR1 WSHSY and CDR2 SAAADI. The junction had 3 bases not matched to a gene; V was cut back by 2 bases and J by 2 bases.

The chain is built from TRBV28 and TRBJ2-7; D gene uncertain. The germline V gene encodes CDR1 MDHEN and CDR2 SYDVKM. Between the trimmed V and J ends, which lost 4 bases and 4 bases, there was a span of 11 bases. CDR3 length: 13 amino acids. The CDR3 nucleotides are TGTGCCAGCAGTTCCGGGCAGAAATACGAGCAGTACGTC. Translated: CASSSGQKYEQYV.

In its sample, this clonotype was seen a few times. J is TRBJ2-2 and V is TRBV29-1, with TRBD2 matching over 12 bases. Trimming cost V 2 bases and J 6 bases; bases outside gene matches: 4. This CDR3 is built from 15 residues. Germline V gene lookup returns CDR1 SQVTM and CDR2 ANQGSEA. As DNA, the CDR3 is TGCAGCGTTGAACTAGCGGGGGGGCCTGCCGGGGAGCTGTTTTTT. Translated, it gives CSVELAGGPAGELFF.

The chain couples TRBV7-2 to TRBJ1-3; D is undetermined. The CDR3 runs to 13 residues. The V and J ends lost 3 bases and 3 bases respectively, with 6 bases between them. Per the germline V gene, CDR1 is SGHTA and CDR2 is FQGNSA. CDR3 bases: TGTGCCAGCAGCTTCACGGTTGGAAACACCATATATTTT. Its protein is CASSFTVGNTIYF.

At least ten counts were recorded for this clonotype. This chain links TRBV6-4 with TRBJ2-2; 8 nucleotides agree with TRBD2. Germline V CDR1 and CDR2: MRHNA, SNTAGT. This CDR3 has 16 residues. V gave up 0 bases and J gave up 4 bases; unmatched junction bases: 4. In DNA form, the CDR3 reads TGTGCCAGCAGTGACTCGGAGCGGGGGAGCACCGGGGAGCTGTTTTTT. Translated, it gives CASSDSERGSTGELFF.

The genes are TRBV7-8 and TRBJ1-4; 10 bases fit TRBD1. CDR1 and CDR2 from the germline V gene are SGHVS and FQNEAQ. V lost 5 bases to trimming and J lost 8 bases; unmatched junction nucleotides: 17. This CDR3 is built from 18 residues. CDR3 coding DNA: TGTGCCAGCAGCCCCGCCGGGACAGGGGCCACGGGAGCGGAAAAACTGTTTTTT. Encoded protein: CASSPAGTGATGAEKLFF.